This TCR beta chain is drawn from a study of cytomegalovirus exposure and HLA in healthy donors. Trimming took 8 bases from V and 3 from J; bases not matched to a gene: 5. The CDR3 sequence is 15 residues long. Germline V gives CDR1 SGHVS, CDR2 FNYEAQ. Primers for the PCR totalled 60 Vbeta and 13 Jbeta. Method: immunoSEQ multiplex PCR; TCRdb's copy keeps in-frame clones and lacks some. The data show around 21,000 clones, over 65% seen once. The chain employs TRBV7-6 and TRBJ2-2; 11 positions agree with TRBD1. Input material: PBMCs. This sequence originates from a man between 60 and 75 years old in good health and CMV-seronegative. CDR3 loop: CASRRDRGDTGELFF. In DNA, the CDR3 is TGTGCCAGCCGCCGGGACAGGGGGGACACCGGGGAGCTGTTTTTT.